One sample yielded the 18 T cell receptor beta chains listed below, sequenced in a study of blood T cell dynamics during melanoma immunotherapy. Time point reported: week 3, after first cycle of checkpoint inhibitor. TCRdb keeps only in-frame clones here, not all; method: immunoSEQ multiplex PCR. The data contain about 12,000 clones, around nine tenths of them seen just once; the ten biggest clones take up 0.18%. Sequences were derived from effector memory CD8+ T cells from blood, sampled from a patient treated with checkpoint blockade. All receptors come from a human donor with melanoma.

The V gene is TRBV19, the J gene TRBJ2-1; 10 nucleotides match TRBD2. CDR3 length equals 15 residues. V lost 7 bases to trimming and J lost 3 bases; unmatched junction nucleotides: 6. Per germline, CDR1 LNHDA and CDR2 SQIVND (reference sequence). The CDR3: CASTSAGGYYNEQFF. The CDR3 coding sequence is TGTGCCAGTACCTCAGCGGGAGGGTACTACAATGAGCAGTTCTTC.

The chain has TRBV29-1 and TRBJ2-5, with D perhaps TRBD1 (6 bases). Trimming pared 0 bases from V and 4 bases from J, leaving 12 bases between. The CDR3 runs to 14 residues. Per germline, CDR1 SQVTM and CDR2 ANQGSEA. The CDR3 loop reads CSVEDIWTVETQYF. For the CDR3, the DNA is TGCAGCGTTGAAGATATCTGGACAGTAGAGACCCAGTACTTC.

This chain uses TRBV12-5 with TRBJ2-5; 9 bases agree with TRBD2. With 0 bases clipped from V and 5 bases from J, the junction kept 13 bases outside the gene matches. This CDR3 is built from 18 residues. The germline V gene encodes CDR1 LGHNT and CDR2 FRNRAP. CDR3 sequence: CASGLVSSSGTPGETQYF. As DNA, the CDR3 is TGTGCTAGTGGTTTGGTATCTTCTAGCGGGACCCCTGGGGAGACCCAGTACTTC.

The chain carries TRBV6-6 and TRBJ1-4, with 9 bases fitting TRBD1. Germline CDR1 and CDR2: MNHNY and SVGAGI (reference sequence). V was pared by 7 bases and J by 8 bases, with 8 bases of the junction left unmatched. CDR3 size: 14 residues. The CDR3 is CASTNRGLFEKLFF. For the CDR3, the DNA is TGTGCCAGCACCAACAGGGGGCTATTCGAAAAACTGTTTTTT.

The V gene is TRBV15, the J gene TRBJ1-1, with TRBD1 as a possible D gene (5 bases). Trimming pared 5 bases from V and 4 bases from J, leaving 11 bases between. Germline V gene lookup returns CDR1 LNHNV and CDR2 YYDKDF (reference sequence). The CDR3 runs to 13 residues. CDR3 residues: CATSLAGGTEAFF. Here the CDR3 DNA reads TGTGCCACCAGCCTTGCCGGGGGCACTGAAGCTTTCTTT.

The rearrangement uses TRBV19 and TRBJ2-1; D call uncertain. Trimming removed 3 bases at V and 5 bases at J, with 17 bases between. This CDR3 contains 16 residues. Germline V gene lookup returns CDR1 LNHDA and CDR2 SQIVND (reference sequence). The CDR3: CASSIEDAIMDNEQFF. As DNA, the CDR3 is TGTGCCAGTAGTATTGAAGACGCGATAATGGACAATGAGCAGTTCTTC.

The V gene is TRBV7-9, the J gene TRBJ1-2, with a weak D call TRBD1 (6 bases). CDR1 and CDR2 from the germline V gene are SEHNR and FQNEAQ (reference sequence). The CDR3 totals 16 residues. V lost 5 bases and J 4 bases, leaving 20 bases between the germline ends. The CDR3: CASSPRQAGGPYGYTF. The CDR3 DNA reads as TGTGCCAGCAGCCCGCGACAGGCCGGGGGACCCTATGGCTACACCTTC.

This chain uses TRBV25-1 with TRBJ2-7; 7 bases line up with TRBD1. V lost 5 bases and J lost 2; bases outside the gene matches: 15. The CDR3 covers 17 residues. Germline lookup yields CDR1 MGHDK and CDR2 SYGVNS. Here the CDR3 reads CASSTPATGKLAYEQYF. As DNA, the CDR3 is TGTGCCAGCAGTACCCCGGCGACAGGGAAACTTGCCTACGAGCAGTACTTC.

This clone has more than one count but fewer than ten. The chain employs TRBV2 and TRBJ1-5; no clear D gene. Per the germline V gene, CDR1 is SNHLY and CDR2 is FYNNEI. The V and J ends lost 7 bases and 3 bases respectively, with 10 bases between them. This CDR3 has 13 amino acids. The CDR3 DNA follows: TGTGCCAGCAATAATGGACCCAATCAGCCCCAGCATTTT. Its translation is CASNNGPNQPQHF.

The CDR3 nucleotides are TGCAGTGTAGGTATCGCCTACGAGCAGTACTTC. It yields the protein CSVGIAYEQYF. The J gene is TRBJ2-7, the V gene TRBV20-1; D remains unclear. Germline V CDR1 and CDR2: DFQATT, SNEGSKA (reference sequence). This CDR3 contains 11 residues. Trimming pared 7 bases from V and 2 bases from J, leaving 9 bases between.

The chain has TRBV4-1 and TRBJ1-5; D is perhaps TRBD1 (6 bases). In germline, CDR1 is MGHRA, CDR2 YSYEKL. The CDR3 is 15 residues long. V was trimmed by 0 bases and J by 4 bases, leaving 10 bases between them. The DNA of the CDR3 is TGCGCCAGCAGCCAAGAATGGGGGCTGAATCAGCCCCAGCATTTT. Its translation: CASSQEWGLNQPQHF.

The genes are TRBV6-5 and TRBJ1-1; the D gene is possibly TRBD1 (6 bases). Germline CDR1 is MNHEY and CDR2 is SVGAGI. CDR3 length: 13 residues. The V gene lost 4 bases and the J gene lost 1 base, with 7 bases spanning the gap. CDR3 amino acids: CASSLTGNTEAFF. CDR3 nucleotide sequence: TGTGCCAGCAGTTTGACAGGGAACACTGAAGCTTTCTTT.

J is TRBJ2-3 and V is TRBV7-3; D call uncertain. The CDR3 has 13 amino acids. Trimming took 5 bases from V and 6 from J, leaving 12 bases between them. Germline assignment: CDR1 SGHTA and CDR2 FQGTGA. The CDR3 protein is CASSLRLDDTQYF. For the CDR3, the DNA is TGTGCCAGCAGCCTCCGCCTGGACGATACGCAGTATTTT.

V gene TRBV11-2 combines with J gene TRBJ2-5; TRBD2 matches 13 bases. Trimming cost V 8 bases and J 0 bases; bases outside gene matches: 0. The length of the CDR3 is 14 residues. Looked up from germline, CDR1 is SGHAT and CDR2 is FQNNGV. CDR3 in amino acids: CASGLAGDQETQYF. CDR3 sequence (DNA): TGTGCCAGCGGACTAGCGGGAGACCAAGAGACCCAGTACTTC.

The rearrangement links TRBV4-2 to TRBJ2-7, with a possible D match to TRBD2 (6 bases). V gave up 4 bases and J gave up 3 bases, with 7 bases separating them. Looked up from germline, CDR1 is LGHNA and CDR2 is YNFKEQ. The CDR3 loop spans 12 amino acids. The CDR3 loop is CASSRGDYEQYF. CDR3 nucleotide sequence: TGTGCCAGCAGCCGGGGGGACTACGAGCAGTACTTC.

V is TRBV19 and J is TRBJ2-3; 12 nucleotides agree with TRBD2. This CDR3 spans 19 amino acids. The ends lost 5 bases at V and 6 bases at J; junction bases unmatched: 18. CDR1 is LNHDA, CDR2 SQIVND, per germline (reference sequence). CDR3 residues: CASSVPTGLAGPTHDTQYF. The CDR3, as DNA: TGTGCCAGTAGTGTCCCGACAGGACTAGCGGGACCAACCCACGATACGCAGTATTTT.

V usage is TRBV28 and J usage is TRBJ2-3; D tentatively fits TRBD1 or TRBD2 (5 bases each). The V end lost 8 bases, the J end lost 9 bases, and 15 bases lay between the germline ends. The CDR3 length is 12 residues. Germline CDR1 and CDR2: MDHEN and SYDVKM. The CDR3 region has the DNA TGTGCCAGCTGTAGGGACCTCGGGACGCAGTATTTT. This encodes CASCRDLGTQYF.

The genes are TRBV28 and TRBJ2-5, with TRBD1 identical over 9 bases. TRBJ2-7 matches the DNA end more closely, so the J call is doubtful. The V gene's germline CDR1 is MDHEN and CDR2 SYDVKM. CDR3 length equals 15 residues. CDR3 sequence reads: CASSLLGQGDYEQYF. CDR3 in DNA: TGTGCCAGCAGTTTATTGGGACAGGGTGACTACGAGCAGTACTTC.